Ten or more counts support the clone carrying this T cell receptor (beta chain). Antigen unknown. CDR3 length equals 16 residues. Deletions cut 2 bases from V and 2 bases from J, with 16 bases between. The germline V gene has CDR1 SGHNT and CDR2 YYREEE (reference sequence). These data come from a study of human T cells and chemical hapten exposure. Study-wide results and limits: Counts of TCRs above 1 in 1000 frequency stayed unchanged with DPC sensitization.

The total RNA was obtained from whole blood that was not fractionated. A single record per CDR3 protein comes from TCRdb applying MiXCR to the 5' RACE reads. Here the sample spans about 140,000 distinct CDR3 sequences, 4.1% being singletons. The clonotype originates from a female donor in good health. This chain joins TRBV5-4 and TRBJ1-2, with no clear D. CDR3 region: CASSFPETPLNYGYTF. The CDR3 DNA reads TGTGCCAGCAGCTTTCCTGAGACTCCTTTAAACTATGGCTACACCTTC.